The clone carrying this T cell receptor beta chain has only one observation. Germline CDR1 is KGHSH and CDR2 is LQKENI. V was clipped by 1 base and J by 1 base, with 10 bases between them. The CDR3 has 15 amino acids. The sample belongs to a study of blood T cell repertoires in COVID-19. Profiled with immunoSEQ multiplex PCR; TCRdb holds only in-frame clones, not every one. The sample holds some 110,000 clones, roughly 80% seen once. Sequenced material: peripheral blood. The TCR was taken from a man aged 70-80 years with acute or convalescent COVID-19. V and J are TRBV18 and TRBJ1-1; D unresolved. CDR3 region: CASSPRTIQNTEAFF. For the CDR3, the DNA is TGTGCCAGCTCACCACGCACTATTCAGAACACTGAAGCTTTCTTT.